The 32 T cell receptor beta chains given below trace back to one sample, sequenced in a study of CD4 and CD8 cells across lung adenocarcinoma regions (dated by TCRdb to the late 2010s). The library was produced with PCR. TCRdb names HiSeq X Ten as the instrument used. TCRdb redid the processing of the public reads, applying fastp at Q25 and MiXCR, and retained in-frame beta chains. Each CDR3 protein gets just one entry, which takes the most common genes and DNA from the rows behind it. This sample has more than 3,000 distinct CDR3 sequences in its table, and 50% to 60% of those were observed once. Together, the top ten hold approximately 30% of the sample. Sequenced sample: CD4+ T cells from the center of a lung tumor. The sample's cell subset or site, from its label and the paper: tumor center region. The receptors here all came from a female donor with lung adenocarcinoma. The CD4 and CD8 labels of this study may be unreliable.

As DNA, the CDR3 is TGTGCCAGCAGCTCCTTAGAGTGGGACAGGGACAGAGATACGCAGTATTTT. Its protein is CASSSLEWDRDRDTQYF. The rearrangement links TRBV7-9 to TRBJ2-3; 9 bases match TRBD1. Trimming removed 4 bases from V and 5 bases from J; junction bases left unmatched: 13. Germline V lookup: CDR1 SEHNR, CDR2 FQNEAQ (reference sequence). The CDR3 has 17 amino acids.

As to this clonotype: Relative to the germline gene, one junction end is altered; a read error may explain this. The chain uses TRBV6-1 and TRBJ2-3; 7 bases are shared with TRBD2. This CDR3 is 14 amino acids long. From germline, CDR1 is MNHNS and CDR2 SASEGT. CDR3 in DNA: TGTGCCAGCAGTGGAGCTAGCGGCCCAGATACCCAGTATTTT. Residues: CASSGASGPDTQYF.

The chain couples TRBV6-5 to TRBJ2-3; TRBD2 agrees at 9 bases. The J call may be faulty, since TRBJ2-7 better matches the DNA end. The CDR3 is 15 residues long. Germline values: CDR1 MNHEY, CDR2 SVGAGI. The CDR3 DNA follows: TGTGCCAGCAGTTTTAGCGGGAGAGGGGGCAATGAGCAGTACTTC. This codes for CASSFSGRGGNEQYF.

This clonotype is labeled as medium-sized. The V and J genes are TRBV7-2 and TRBJ2-5; 8 nucleotides line up with TRBD2. The CDR3 runs to 15 residues. The V gene's germline CDR1 is SGHTA and CDR2 FQGNSA. Trimming took 1 base from V and 6 from J; bases not matched to a gene: 7. DNA of the CDR3: TGTGCCAGCAGCTTAGTGCGGGGGACTAGTAAGACCCAGTACTTC. Amino acid sequence: CASSLVRGTSKTQYF.

This sequence joins TRBV6-1 and TRBJ2-4; the D call may be TRBD1 or TRBD2 (6 bases each). CDR3 length equals 15 residues. Per germline, CDR1 MNHNS and CDR2 SASEGT. V lost 9 bases and J 4 bases, leaving 19 bases between the germline ends. CDR3 residues: CARGVGEGGKNIQYF. The CDR3 nucleotides are TGTGCCAGGGGCGTCGGTGAGGGGGGAAAAAACATTCAGTACTTC.

Comments on this clonotype: A clone one base away is much larger, so this may be a read error. The chain links TRBV27 to TRBJ2-1; 14 bases align to TRBD2. CDR1 is MNHEY and CDR2 is SMNVEV in the germline V gene (reference sequence). The CDR3 covers 14 residues. CDR3 DNA sequence: TGTGCCAGCAGTGGGACTAGCGGGAGAAATGAGCGGTTCTTC. Translating gives CASSGTSGRNERFF.

A few counts support this clonotype. V usage is TRBV6-4 and J usage is TRBJ2-3; D gene ambiguous. The germline gives CDR1 MRHNA, CDR2 SNTAGT. This CDR3 is built from 14 residues. V was shortened by 0 bases and J by 0 bases, with 4 bases between the two germline ends. The CDR3 is CASSDSMSTDTQYF. Here the CDR3 DNA reads TGTGCCAGCAGTGACTCCATGAGCACAGATACGCAGTATTTT.

This clonotype has a handful of counts. The chain joins TRBV7-2 to TRBJ2-2; no clear D. CDR3 size: 13 residues. V was trimmed by 5 bases and J by 10 bases, leaving 14 bases between them. Germline V lookup: CDR1 SGHTA, CDR2 FQGNSA. CDR3 DNA: TGTGCCAGCAGCCCCGGCGTGATTGAGGAGCTGTTTTTT. Its translation: CASSPGVIEELFF.

The chain has TRBV27 and TRBJ2-1, with D unresolved. CDR1 and CDR2 (germline): MNHEY, SMNVEV (reference sequence). The length of the CDR3 is 14 residues. V lost 7 bases and J lost 5, with 15 bases in between. The CDR3 protein is CASKLGGFNNEQFF. The CDR3 DNA reads TGTGCCAGCAAACTTGGCGGTTTCAACAATGAGCAGTTCTTC.

The sample holds one count of this clonotype. The chain carries TRBV6-1 and TRBJ2-1; D unclear. CDR3 length: 13 amino acids. CDR1 and CDR2 from the germline V gene are MNHNS and SASEGT. Deletions cut 4 bases from V and 6 bases from J, with 10 bases between. The CDR3: CASSGQPFNEQFF. The CDR3 DNA follows: TGTGCCAGCAGTGGTCAACCTTTCAATGAGCAGTTCTTC.

The rearrangement joins TRBV30 to TRBJ2-1; the D gene is possibly TRBD2 (6 bases). Trimming took 5 bases from V and 5 from J, leaving 10 bases between them. In germline, CDR1 is GTSNPN, CDR2 SVGIG (reference sequence). The CDR3 totals 12 residues. As DNA, the CDR3 is TGTGCCTGGCACCTAGCGCACAATGAGCAGTTCTTC. Amino acids: CAWHLAHNEQFF.

The CDR3 reads CASSESTDTQYF. The CDR3 region has the DNA TGTGCCAGCAGTGAATCCACAGATACGCAGTATTTT. This rearrangement joins TRBV6-1 to TRBJ2-3; D gene uncertain. There are 12 residues in the CDR3. V was trimmed by 2 bases and J by 2 bases, leaving 2 bases between them. The germline CDR1 and CDR2 sequences are MNHNS and SASEGT.

This clonotype has more than one count but fewer than ten. The rearrangement joins TRBV6-1 to TRBJ1-2; no reliable D call. Trimming cost V 5 bases and J 0 bases, with 4 bases left between them. The CDR3 contains 12 residues. Germline lookup yields CDR1 MNHNS and CDR2 SASEGT. CDR3 in DNA: TGTGCCAGCAGTCCCACTAACTATGGCTACACCTTC. Protein: CASSPTNYGYTF.

By share, this clonotype counts as large. V is TRBV6-1 and J is TRBJ2-2, with D possibly TRBD2 on 6 matching bases. Trimming took off 3 bases at V and 3 bases at J, with 8 bases between the two ends. Germline V gives CDR1 MNHNS, CDR2 SASEGT. The CDR3 spans 14 residues. Written as DNA, the CDR3 is TGTGCCAGCAGTGACGGGAGCTACACCGGGGAGCTGTTTTTT. This gives the protein CASSDGSYTGELFF.

This clonotype is medium-sized in the sample. The CDR3 spells CASSEFAQIKGQGKTEAFF. The CDR3 DNA sequence: TGTGCCAGCAGTGAATTTGCACAAATAAAGGGACAGGGAAAGACTGAAGCTTTCTTT. The chain has TRBV25-1 and TRBJ1-1; 9 nucleotides line up with TRBD1. Germline CDR1 MGHDK, CDR2 SYGVNS. Trimming removed 1 base from V and 5 bases from J; junction bases left unmatched: 17. This CDR3 has 19 residues.

About this clonotype: One junction end does not reproduce the germline sequence, and a read error may be involved. CDR3 residues: CASSLSGRSHEASF. As DNA, the CDR3 is TGTGCCAGCAGTTTATCGGGACGGTCCCATGAAGCCTCCTTT. The chain uses TRBV27 and TRBJ1-1, with D perhaps TRBD1 (5 bases). CDR1 is MNHEY and CDR2 is SMNVEV in the germline V gene (reference sequence). The CDR3 loop spans 14 amino acids.

The chain combines TRBV6-1 with TRBJ2-1; the D call may be TRBD1 or TRBD2 (6 bases each). V lost 9 bases, J lost 5 bases, and 17 bases lay in between. This CDR3 is 14 amino acids long. The germline V gene encodes CDR1 MNHNS and CDR2 SASEGT. CDR3 in amino acids: CASSKRGTDNEQFF. The CDR3 DNA follows: TGTGCCAGTAGTAAAAGGGGGACTGACAATGAGCAGTTCTTC.

This clonotype is categorized as medium-sized (0.01 to 0.1%). The gene calls are TRBV6-1 and TRBJ1-2; D may be TRBD1 (5 bases). With 6 bases removed from V and 10 bases from J, the gap between germline ends came to 18 bases. Germline CDR1 is MNHNS and CDR2 is SASEGT. CDR3 length: 13 amino acids. The CDR3 loop is CASRGTEGSAYTF. CDR3 sequence (DNA): TGTGCCAGCAGGGGGACCGAGGGTAGTGCCTACACCTTC.

Worth noting for this clonotype: One end of the junction is discordant with germline, which a read error may explain. V usage is TRBV7-2 and J usage is TRBJ2-1; no definite D call. There are 13 residues in the CDR3. CDR1 is SGHTA, CDR2 FQGNSA, per germline. CDR3 DNA: TGTGCCAGCAGCCCCGGCTCCTACAATGAACAGTTCTTC. It codes for CASSPGSYNEQFF.

The chain has TRBV6-2 or TRBV6-3 and TRBJ1-1, with D hard to call. CDR3 length equals 14 residues. V dropped 2 bases and J dropped 3 bases, with 10 bases sitting between them. Germline values: CDR1 MNHEY, CDR2 SVGEGT. The chain's CDR3 is CASSYKGSDTEAFF. CDR3 coding DNA: TGTGCCAGCAGTTACAAGGGTTCGGACACTGAAGCTTTCTTT.

The J gene is TRBJ2-1, the V gene TRBV6-1; 9 bases line up with TRBD2. Gene TRBJ2-7 matches the end of the DNA better, so the J call may be wrong. The CDR3 totals 16 residues. Germline CDR1 and CDR2: MNHNS and SASEGT. The CDR3 coding sequence is TGTGCCAGCAGACCCTATGCCCTAGCGGGACTGTACGAGCAGTACTTC. This sequence encodes CASRPYALAGLYEQYF.

A remark on this clonotype: This may stem from a read error, because a much larger clone lies one nucleotide away. The V and J genes are TRBV24-1 and TRBJ2-1, with a possible D match to TRBD2 (7 bases). Germline-derived CDR1 and CDR2 are KGHDR and SFDVKD. The V and J ends lost 3 bases and 7 bases respectively, with 18 bases between them. CDR3 length: 16 residues. DNA of the CDR3: TGTGCCACCAGTGATCGATGGACAGCGGGGTATAATGAGCAGTTCTTC. The encoded protein is CATSDRWTAGYNEQFF.

The chain combines TRBV6-1 with TRBJ2-3, with D perhaps TRBD2 (6 bases). Trimming cost V 6 bases and J 0 bases, with 13 bases left between them. Per the germline V gene, CDR1 is MNHNS and CDR2 is SASEGT. CDR3 length: 15 amino acids. CDR3 nucleotide sequence: TGTGCCAGCAGCGGCGGGATCCACAGCACAGATACGCAGTATTTT. It translates to CASSGGIHSTDTQYF.

The table lists this clonotype with a few counts. The chain carries TRBV9 and TRBJ2-3, with D possibly being TRBD2 (6 bases). Germline V CDR1 and CDR2: SGDLS, YYNGEE. Trimming took 0 bases from V and 0 from J, leaving 11 bases between them. CDR3 length: 16 amino acids. The CDR3 DNA is TGTGCCAGCAGCGTAGGGCCCGGGACTAGCACAGATACGCAGTATTTT. It is translated as CASSVGPGTSTDTQYF.

The chain joins TRBV7-8 to TRBJ1-2; no reliable D call. CDR3 length: 15 amino acids. Trimming took off 5 bases at V and 4 bases at J, with 17 bases between the two ends. Germline values: CDR1 SGHVS, CDR2 FQNEAQ. CDR3 protein: CASSPLLRTLYGYTF. For the CDR3, the DNA is TGTGCCAGCAGCCCACTATTAAGGACCCTCTATGGCTACACCTTC. Supplemented by reference TRBV7-8 and TRBJ1-2, the full variable domain reads GAGVSQSPRYKVAKRGQDVALRCDPISGHVSLFWYQQALGQGPEFLTYFQNEAQLDKSGLPSDRFFAERPEGSVSTLKIQRTQQEDSAVYLCASSPLLRTLYGYTFGSGTRLTVV.

This clonotype has just a few counts. The chain is built from TRBV6-1 and TRBJ2-1, with D hard to call. V was pared by 6 bases and J by 7 bases, with 19 bases between. This CDR3 comprises 15 residues. CDR1 is MNHNS, CDR2 SASEGT, per germline. The CDR3 region is CASSENPEAGNEQFF. The DNA for the CDR3 is TGTGCCAGCAGCGAAAATCCTGAGGCTGGGAATGAGCAGTTCTTC.

The V and J genes are TRBV6-1 and TRBJ2-1, with 10 positions matching TRBD2. The V and J ends lost 3 bases and 3 bases, in that order; junction bases with no gene match: 5. CDR1 is MNHNS and CDR2 is SASEGT in the germline V gene. The CDR3 contains 16 residues. The CDR3 reads CASSEVERGGYNEQFF. DNA of the CDR3: TGTGCCAGCAGTGAGGTGGAGCGGGGGGGCTACAATGAGCAGTTCTTC.

The rearrangement joins TRBV6-5 to TRBJ1-6; 10 nucleotides match TRBD1. J lost 10 bases, V lost 2 bases, and 2 bases had no gene match. Germline CDR1 MNHEY, CDR2 SVGAGI. This CDR3 is 14 amino acids long. This chain's CDR3 is CASSYGQGGSPLHF. The CDR3 coding sequence is TGTGCCAGCAGTTACGGACAGGGGGGCTCACCCCTCCACTTT.

The rearrangement uses TRBV6-1 and TRBJ2-5, with 7 bases aligning to TRBD2. V was clipped by 7 bases and J by 11 bases; unmatched bases: 16. CDR1 and CDR2 from the germline V gene are MNHNS and SASEGT. The CDR3 is made up of 14 amino acids. This CDR3 reads CASTTEGAGREQYF. DNA for the CDR3: TGTGCCAGCACCACGGAGGGAGCGGGACGGGAGCAGTACTTC.

The chain carries TRBV6-1 and TRBJ1-5; tentatively, D is TRBD1 (6 bases). The CDR3 totals 16 residues. Per germline, CDR1 MNHNS and CDR2 SASEGT. V dropped 0 bases and J dropped 7 bases, with 16 bases sitting between them. The CDR3 sequence: CASSEAGSRGRQPQHF. The CDR3, as DNA: TGTGCCAGCAGTGAAGCAGGCTCGAGGGGGAGGCAGCCCCAGCATTTT.

This clonotype is labeled large. This chain connects TRBV6-1 to TRBJ2-2; 11 bases are a match to TRBD2. The CDR3 is 16 residues long. Germline CDR1 MNHNS, CDR2 SASEGT. Trimming at V came to 3 bases and at J to 6 bases, leaving 6 bases not matched to a gene. The CDR3 sequence: CASSDSGRAEAGELFF. For the CDR3, the DNA is TGTGCCAGCAGTGATAGCGGGAGGGCCGAAGCCGGGGAGCTGTTTTTT.

By sample share, this clonotype is large. This chain's CDR3 is CASSGPGTSGSGVYEQYF. In DNA form, the CDR3 reads TGTGCCAGCAGCGGCCCCGGGACTAGCGGGAGCGGCGTCTACGAGCAGTACTTC. The V gene is TRBV6-1, the J gene TRBJ2-1, with 14 bases matching TRBD2. The end of the DNA fits TRBJ2-7 better, so the J call may be wrong. This CDR3 contains 18 residues. CDR1 and CDR2 from the germline V gene are MNHNS and SASEGT.